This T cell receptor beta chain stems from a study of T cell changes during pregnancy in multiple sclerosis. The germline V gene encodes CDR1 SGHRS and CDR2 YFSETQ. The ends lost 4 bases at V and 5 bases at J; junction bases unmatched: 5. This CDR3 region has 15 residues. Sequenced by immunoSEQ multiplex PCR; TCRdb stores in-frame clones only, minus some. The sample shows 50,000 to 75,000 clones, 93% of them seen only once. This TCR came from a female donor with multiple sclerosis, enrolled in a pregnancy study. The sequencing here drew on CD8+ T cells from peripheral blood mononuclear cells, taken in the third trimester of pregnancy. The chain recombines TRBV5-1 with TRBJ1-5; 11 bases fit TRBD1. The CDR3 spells CASSPGTGGHQPQHF. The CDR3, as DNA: TGCGCCAGCAGCCCCGGGACAGGGGGGCATCAGCCCCAGCATTTT.